The T cell receptor (beta chain) under discussion was sequenced for a study of cytotoxic CD8 clonotypes in ibrutinib-treated CLL. Whole-study findings and limits: Sustained-remission and progressing patients' sampling times differed. Under treatment, the uncommon public clonotypes either contracted or remained stable.

As for this clone: Antigen specificity is unknown.

Profiled with immunoSEQ multiplex PCR; TCRdb holds only in-frame clones, not every one. The sample records some 350,000 clones, 67% being singletons. The length of the CDR3 is 16 residues. The germline gives CDR1 SGHTS, CDR2 YDEGEE. The J segment lost 8 bases and the V segment lost 3 bases, leaving 11 bases of the junction unmatched. The sample in question was PBMCs, obtained after 36 months of ibrutinib treatment. This receptor was identified in a human donor with chronic lymphocytic leukemia. This sequence joins TRBV5-8 and TRBJ2-2; 9 nucleotides match TRBD2. In DNA form, the CDR3 reads TGTGCCAGCAGCTATTGGCAGCTAGCGGGGACTGGGGAGCTGTTTTTT. It specifies CASSYWQLAGTGELFF.